Below are 22 T cell receptor beta chains sequenced from a single sample in a study of CD8+ T cells in alopecia areata. This sample's treatment: oral pan-JAK inhibitor, 5-10 mg twice daily. cDNA serving as the sequencing template came from extracted, reverse transcribed RNA. The repertoire was sequenced with immunoSEQ multiplex PCR; TCRdb's copy has only in-frame clones and lacks some. The sample yields some 200,000 clones, 60% to 70% seen once. The specimen comprised CD4+ T cells sorted from blood, sampled at week 4, from a patient treated with tofacitinib. The origin of the receptors is a human donor with alopecia areata.

In nucleotides, the CDR3 is TGTGCGTCGGGCAGGGGAGAAGGCTACACCTTC. As protein: CASGRGEGYTF. This chain joins TRBV2 and TRBJ1-2; D possibly corresponds to TRBD1 (6 bases). The CDR3 loop spans 11 amino acids. Germline assignment: CDR1 SNHLY and CDR2 FYNNEI.

This clone was observed a handful of times. A junction end diverges from the germline sequence, so it may reflect a read error. CDR3 in amino acids: CASSVARGGGADTQYF. The CDR3 DNA reads TGTGCCAGCAGCGTAGCACGAGGGGGGGGCGCAGATACGCAGTATTTT. The chain combines TRBV7-2 with TRBJ2-3, with D perhaps matching TRBD2 (7 bases). Germline V lookup: CDR1 SGHTA, CDR2 FQGNSA. This CDR3 region has 16 residues.

In its sample, this clone was seen a few times. The gene calls are TRBV10-3 and TRBJ2-4, with D uncertain. The CDR3 totals 15 residues. Germline assignment: CDR1 ENHRY and CDR2 SYGVKD. The germline V and J ends were trimmed by 9 bases and 1 base, with 16 bases remaining between them. CDR3 nucleotide sequence: TGTGCCATAGAGTTGGGTCCTCCGGCCAAAAACATTCAGTACTTC. This translates into CAIELGPPAKNIQYF.

V usage is TRBV5-1 and J usage is TRBJ1-2; D gene unclear. V lost 0 bases to trimming and J lost 3 bases, with 9 bases between them. Germline CDR1 SGHRS, CDR2 YFSETQ. This CDR3 is built from 14 residues. The CDR3 DNA reads as TGCGCCAGCAGCTTGGACGGGAGCGACTATGGCTACACCTTC. This gives the protein CASSLDGSDYGYTF.

J is TRBJ1-5 and V is TRBV28; TRBD1 agrees at 8 bases. Germline-derived CDR1 and CDR2 are MDHEN and SYDVKM. This CDR3 is built from 14 residues. The trim removed 4 bases at V and 6 bases at J, leaving 5 bases unmatched. The CDR3 nucleotides are TGTGCCAGCAGTTACCGACAGGGGACTCAGCCCCAGCATTTT. Protein sequence: CASSYRQGTQPQHF.

Notes on this clone: The same CDR3 is also encoded by other DNA sequences in this sample. The rearrangement links TRBV5-1 to TRBJ2-3; possible D gene TRBD2, 5 bases. V lost 0 bases and J 0 bases, leaving 5 bases between the germline ends. This CDR3 spans 14 amino acids. From germline, CDR1 is SGHRS and CDR2 YFSETQ. CDR3 sequence reads: CASSLGGSTDTQYF. CDR3 nucleotide sequence: TGCGCCAGCAGCTTGGGCGGGAGCACAGATACGCAGTATTTT.

V and J are TRBV14 and TRBJ1-4; D unresolved. V was trimmed by 3 bases and J by 3 bases, leaving 14 bases between them. Germline CDR1 and CDR2: SGHDN and FVKESK. The CDR3 runs to 16 residues. The CDR3: CASSQGIGRANEKLFF. CDR3 DNA: TGTGCCAGCAGCCAGGGCATAGGACGGGCTAATGAAAAACTGTTTTTT. The full variable domain, with the rest looked up from reference TRBV14 and TRBJ1-4, is EAGVTQFPSHSVIEKGQTVTLRCDPISGHDNLYWYRRVMGKEIKFLLHFVKESKQDESGMPNNRFLAERTGGTYSTLKVQPAELEDSGVYFCASSQGIGRANEKLFFGSGTQLSVL.

The chain is built from TRBV29-1 and TRBJ2-3, with 8 bases fitting TRBD2. Germline CDR1 SQVTM, CDR2 ANQGSEA. Trimming at V came to 6 bases and at J to 4 bases, leaving 12 bases not matched to a gene. The CDR3 is 15 residues long. CDR3 sequence: CSVVRAELAADTQYF. The CDR3 DNA reads as TGCAGCGTGGTTCGAGCTGAACTAGCGGCAGATACGCAGTATTTT.

This rearrangement joins TRBV27 to TRBJ2-6; D is unclear. CDR1 and CDR2 from the germline V gene are MNHEY and SMNVEV (reference sequence). Between the trimmed V and J ends, which lost 5 bases and 1 base, there was a span of 3 bases. This CDR3 has 13 residues. The CDR3 DNA is TGTGCCAGCAGTCAATCTGGGGCCAACGTCCTGACTTTC. As protein: CASSQSGANVLTF.

The V gene is TRBV30, the J gene TRBJ1-1; D unclear. Between the trimmed V and J ends, which lost 0 bases and 0 bases, there was a span of 11 bases. The CDR3 is 15 residues long. Germline CDR1 reads GTSNPN; CDR2 reads SVGIG (reference sequence). The CDR3 nucleotides read TGTGCCTGGAGTGTAATCCGTCAGTTGAACACTGAAGCTTTCTTT. It is translated as CAWSVIRQLNTEAFF.

The CDR3 DNA sequence: TGTGCCAGCAGGCCTCAGGGATCGAACACTGAAGCTTTCTTT. Translating gives CASRPQGSNTEAFF. This chain links TRBV27 with TRBJ1-1; D may be TRBD1 (5 bases). With 6 bases removed from V and 1 base from J, the gap between germline ends came to 12 bases. This CDR3 is 14 amino acids long. Germline V lookup: CDR1 MNHEY, CDR2 SMNVEV (reference sequence).

The chain carries TRBV30 and TRBJ1-2; a possible D gene is TRBD1 (6 bases). Trimming pared 3 bases from V and 6 bases from J, leaving 11 bases between. The CDR3 sequence is 12 residues long. Germline V lookup: CDR1 GTSNPN, CDR2 SVGIG (reference sequence). CDR3 in amino acids: CAWRTGVHGYTF. The CDR3 bases are TGTGCCTGGAGGACAGGAGTCCATGGCTACACCTTC.

This rearrangement joins TRBV9 to TRBJ1-1; a possible D gene is TRBD1 (6 bases). Germline V CDR1 and CDR2: SGDLS, YYNGEE. The CDR3 contains 15 residues. V was pared by 3 bases and J by 1 base, with 13 bases between. The chain's CDR3 is CASSATGHPNTEAFF. The CDR3 nucleotides read TGTGCCAGCAGCGCGACAGGACATCCGAACACTGAAGCTTTCTTT.

The V and J genes are TRBV6-6 and TRBJ1-1; D is ambiguous. The CDR3 consists of 12 residues. Deletions cut 5 bases from V and 2 bases from J, with 6 bases between. CDR1 and CDR2 (germline): MNHNY, SVGAGI (reference sequence). CDR3 nucleotide sequence: TGTGCCAGCAGTGACCCAAACACTGAAGCTTTCTTT. It specifies CASSDPNTEAFF.

This clone was observed a few times. The rearrangement links TRBV29-1 to TRBJ2-5; D is undetermined. The germline V gene encodes CDR1 SQVTM and CDR2 ANQGSEA. This CDR3 comprises 12 residues. V was pared by 6 bases and J by 7 bases, with 15 bases between. In DNA form, the CDR3 reads TGCAGCGTGGGAACAGCCTCAGGGACCCAGTACTTC. Residues: CSVGTASGTQYF.

V usage is TRBV30 and J usage is TRBJ1-6; D unclear. Germline CDR1 reads GTSNPN; CDR2 reads SVGIG (reference sequence). This CDR3 comprises 14 residues. Trimming removed 0 bases at V and 8 bases at J, with 11 bases between. The CDR3 spells CAWSVSSLHSPLHF. CDR3 sequence (DNA): TGTGCCTGGAGTGTTAGCAGTCTCCATTCACCCCTCCACTTT. The full variable domain, its missing parts supplied by reference TRBV30 and TRBJ1-6, is SQTIHQWPATLVQPVGSPLSLECTVEGTSNPNLYWYRQAAGRGLQLLFYSVGIGQISSEVPQNLSASRPQDRQFILSSKKLLLSDSGFYLCAWSVSSLHSPLHFGNGTRLTVT.

V usage is TRBV30 and J usage is TRBJ1-1; no firm D call. Germline CDR1 GTSNPN, CDR2 SVGIG (reference sequence). Trimming took off 2 bases at V and 0 bases at J, with 13 bases between the two ends. The CDR3 covers 15 residues. CDR3 loop: CAWSRVGDLNTEAFF. As DNA, the CDR3 is TGTGCCTGGAGTCGGGTCGGGGATTTGAACACTGAAGCTTTCTTT.

The chain is built from TRBV30 and TRBJ1-6, with TRBD1 matching 9 bases. The CDR3 sequence is 15 residues long. Germline assignment: CDR1 GTSNPN and CDR2 SVGIG (reference sequence). The V and J ends lost 2 bases and 8 bases, in that order; junction bases with no gene match: 7. This CDR3 reads CAWSQQGALHSPLHF. The CDR3 DNA sequence: TGTGCCTGGAGTCAACAGGGGGCCCTCCATTCACCCCTCCACTTT.

This chain uses TRBV30 with TRBJ1-4, with TRBD1 as a possible D gene (5 bases). Germline values: CDR1 GTSNPN, CDR2 SVGIG (reference sequence). The CDR3 totals 13 residues. Trimming pared 3 bases from V and 7 bases from J, leaving 12 bases between. The CDR3 is CAWSYQGGEKLFF. CDR3 nucleotides: TGTGCCTGGAGCTATCAGGGTGGTGAAAAACTGTTTTTT.

A few counts support this clone. V is TRBV29-1 and J is TRBJ1-2; D may be TRBD1 (6 bases). The length of the CDR3 is 12 residues. Germline CDR1 is SQVTM and CDR2 is ANQGSEA. CDR3 loop: CTAGGRAHGYTF. For the CDR3, the DNA is TGCACCGCGGGGGGCAGGGCCCATGGCTACACCTTC.

The V and J genes are TRBV7-2 and TRBJ2-7; D uncertain. CDR3 size: 12 residues. Germline V gene data show CDR1 as SGHTA and CDR2 as FQGNSA. V lost 3 bases to trimming and J lost 3 bases, with 6 bases between them. In DNA form, the CDR3 reads TGTGCCAGCAGCTTCCCGGGCTACGAGCAGTACTTC. Amino acids: CASSFPGYEQYF.

This chain uses TRBV29-1 with TRBJ2-2; 9 nucleotides match TRBD1. The germline CDR1 and CDR2 sequences are SQVTM and ANQGSEA. The CDR3 extends over 14 amino acids. Germline trimming cut 7 bases from V and 7 bases from J; bases unmatched to any gene: 10. The CDR3 region is CSAKTGGVGGELFF. The CDR3 region has the DNA TGCAGCGCTAAGACAGGGGGAGTCGGCGGGGAGCTGTTTTTT.